Below, 6 T cell receptor beta chains from the same sample are listed, as sequenced in a study of cytomegalovirus exposure and HLA in healthy donors. Vbeta (60) and Jbeta (13) primers were used in the PCR. Repertoires were generated with immunoSEQ multiplex PCR, while TCRdb's copy carries only in-frame clones and drops some. The table records 100,000 to 150,000 clones, roughly 84% of them present only once. The source material was PBMCs. The source of these receptors is a young woman in good health and CMV-seropositive.

V gene TRBV2 combines with J gene TRBJ2-3, with a tentative D call TRBD2 (6 bases). From germline, CDR1 is SNHLY and CDR2 FYNNEI. The CDR3 covers 13 residues. V lost 10 bases and J lost 2, with 13 bases in between. The CDR3 is CATAGWTTDTQYF. The CDR3 DNA reads as TGTGCCACCGCGGGGTGGACCACAGATACGCAGTATTTT.

This rearrangement joins TRBV4-1 to TRBJ1-1; D remains ambiguous. Germline CDR1 MGHRA, CDR2 YSYEKL. Trimming took off 1 base at V and 5 bases at J, with 8 bases between the two ends. This CDR3 contains 13 residues. The CDR3 loop is CASSQVEETEAFF. For the CDR3, the DNA is TGCGCCAGCAGCCAAGTGGAGGAGACTGAAGCTTTCTTT.

DNA of the CDR3: TGTGCCAGCAGCTTAGGTGGACAGGGGGCATACACTGAAGCTTTCTTT. It yields the protein CASSLGGQGAYTEAFF. The gene calls are TRBV7-9 and TRBJ1-1; TRBD1 agrees at 11 bases. The CDR3 length is 16 residues. Trimming removed 1 base from V and 3 bases from J; junction bases left unmatched: 4. Germline CDR1 and CDR2: SEHNR and FQNEAQ (reference sequence).

This clone was seen a single time. This rearrangement joins TRBV6-1 to TRBJ1-1; D not resolved. The germline gives CDR1 MNHNS, CDR2 SASEGT. This CDR3 has 15 residues. The V gene lost 4 bases and the J gene lost 4 bases, with 16 bases spanning the gap. The CDR3: CASSVSMFWATEAFF. The CDR3 bases are TGTGCCAGCAGTGTTTCTATGTTCTGGGCCACTGAAGCTTTCTTT.

This clone has more than one count but fewer than ten. The chain uses TRBV7-2 and TRBJ1-2; tentatively, D is TRBD1 (6 bases). The CDR3 covers 14 residues. Trimming left V 5 bases short and J 4 bases short, with 14 bases between. CDR1 is SGHTA and CDR2 is FQGNSA in the germline V gene. CDR3 DNA: TGTGCCAGCAGCCCCCCGGGGGGGCTCTATGGCTACACCTTC. Translating gives CASSPPGGLYGYTF.

Comment on this clone: The junction differs from germline at one of its ends, possibly a read error. The DNA of the CDR3 is TGTTCCAGCAGCCGGGGGGCGGCCGGGGAGACCCAGTACTTC. The encoded protein is CSSSRGAAGETQYF. This chain connects TRBV7-9 to TRBJ2-5; perhaps TRBD2 as D (7 bases). Germline CDR1 is SEHNR and CDR2 is FQNEAQ (reference sequence). The CDR3 contains 14 residues.